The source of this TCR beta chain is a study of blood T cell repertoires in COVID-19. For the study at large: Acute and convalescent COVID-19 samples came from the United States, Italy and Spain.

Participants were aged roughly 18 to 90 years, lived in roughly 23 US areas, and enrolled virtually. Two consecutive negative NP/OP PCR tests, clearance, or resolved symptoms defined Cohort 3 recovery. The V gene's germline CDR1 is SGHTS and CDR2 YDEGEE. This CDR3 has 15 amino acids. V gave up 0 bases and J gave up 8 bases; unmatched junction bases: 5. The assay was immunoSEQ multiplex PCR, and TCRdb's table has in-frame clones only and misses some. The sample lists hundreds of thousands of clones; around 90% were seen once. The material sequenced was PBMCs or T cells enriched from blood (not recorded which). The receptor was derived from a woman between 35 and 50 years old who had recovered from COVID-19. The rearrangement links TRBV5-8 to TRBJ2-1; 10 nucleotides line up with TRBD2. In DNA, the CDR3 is TGTGCCAGCAGCTTGGTTCTAGCGGGGGCCGATGAGCAGTTCTTC. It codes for CASSLVLAGADEQFF.